This T cell receptor beta chain was recovered during a study of T cell responses to AZD1222 COVID-19 vaccine. Notes on the study in general: Baseline antibody screening turned up just a handful of seropositive AZD1222 recipients. Nearly half of unique spike-specific TCRs reportedly avoided B.1.351 and B.1.1.7 mutated regions.

This clone turned up a few times. The antigen remains unidentified. This CDR3 comprises 15 residues. Trimming left V 2 bases short and J 0 bases short, with 9 bases between. Looked up from germline, CDR1 is SGHDT and CDR2 is YYEEEE. TCRdb's copy holds only in-frame clones and misses some; the assay was immunoSEQ multiplex PCR. The table records 100,000 to 150,000 clones, approximately 88% of them present only once. The sample here was peripheral blood, taken on day 0 of AZD1222 vaccination. The TCR comes from an adult in good health. The V and J genes are TRBV5-6 and TRBJ1-5, with D perhaps matching TRBD1 (5 bases). CDR3 bases: TGTGCCAGCAGCTTAACAGGAGTTAGCAATCAGCCCCAGCATTTT. Translation: CASSLTGVSNQPQHF.